One sample yielded the 15 T cell receptor beta chains listed below, sequenced in a study of blood T cells in healthy people across ages. It was with a sample-barcoded 5' primer and a J-beta primer mix that a second PCR of about 6 to 12 cycles was run. TCRdb processed the 5' RACE reads anew with MiXCR; each CDR3 protein has one entry. In the table there are roughly 730,000 distinct CDR3 sequences, about 61% of which are singletons. Sequencing input: blood. The receptors come from a middle-aged man in good health.

CDR3 loop: CAISEDRGQYF. CDR3 nucleotide sequence: TGTGCCATCAGTGAAGACAGGGGGCAGTACTTC. The chain links TRBV10-3 to TRBJ2-7; 8 nucleotides match TRBD1. Germline-derived CDR1 and CDR2 are ENHRY and SYGVKD. V lost 3 bases to trimming and J lost 9 bases; unmatched junction nucleotides: 1. The CDR3 contains 11 residues.

The chain has TRBV6-1 and TRBJ1-4; D is unclear. The CDR3 consists of 12 residues. Germline V CDR1 and CDR2: MNHNS, SASEGT. The ends were cut back, 7 bases at V and 7 bases at J, with 10 bases in the middle. CDR3 amino acids: CASTRTAEKLFF. CDR3 bases: TGTGCCAGCACGCGGACGGCTGAAAAACTGTTTTTT.

The chain recombines TRBV9 with TRBJ2-3; 7 bases agree with TRBD2. V shed 2 bases, J shed 1 base, and the junction held 4 bases outside the gene matches. Germline CDR1 is SGDLS and CDR2 is YYNGEE. The CDR3 is made up of 15 amino acids. The CDR3 DNA reads as TGTGCCAGCAGCGTGGGTGCGGGAGGCACAGATACGCAGTATTTT. The encoded protein is CASSVGAGGTDTQYF.

CDR3 in amino acids: CASSISTGTGANVLTF. The DNA for the CDR3 is TGTGCCAGTAGTATCTCAACAGGGACTGGGGCCAACGTCCTGACTTTC. The J gene is TRBJ2-6, the V gene TRBV19; D perhaps matches TRBD1 (6 bases). The CDR3 has 16 residues. The V end was cut by 3 bases, the J end by 2 bases, with 11 bases between. Looked up from germline, CDR1 is LNHDA and CDR2 is SQIVND (reference sequence).

This clonotype was seen only a few times. The chain links TRBV12-3 or TRBV12-4 to TRBJ2-4; TRBD1 aligns across 8 bases. Matching the DNA end better, TRBJ2-5 makes the J call doubtful. The CDR3 has 15 amino acids. The CDR3 DNA follows: TGTGCCAGCAGTTTAAGAGGACAGGGCATCGAGACCCAGTACTTC. Translation gives CASSLRGQGIETQYF.

The chain joins TRBV15 to TRBJ1-1; D is unresolved. Looked up from germline, CDR1 is LNHNV and CDR2 is YYDKDF (reference sequence). Trimming removed 1 base from V and 3 bases from J, with 9 bases in between. This CDR3 has 14 residues. The CDR3 spells CATSRGALDTEAFF. DNA of the CDR3: TGTGCCACCAGCAGAGGGGCTTTGGACACTGAAGCTTTCTTT. The variable domain in full, completed from reference TRBV15 and TRBJ1-1, reads DAMVIQNPRYQVTQFGKPVTLSCSQTLNHNVMYWYQQKSSQAPKLLFHYYDKDFNNEADTPDNFQSRRPNTSFCFLDIRSPGLGDTAMYLCATSRGALDTEAFFGQGTRLTVV.

The gene calls are TRBV6-1 and TRBJ1-5; D remains unclear. Germline CDR1 is MNHNS and CDR2 is SASEGT. CDR3 length equals 15 residues. Between the trimmed V and J ends, which lost 10 bases and 6 bases, there was a span of 22 bases. Here the CDR3 DNA reads TGTGCCACCACCATAGTGGTGGGTATCTCTCAGCCCCAGCATTTT. It yields the protein CATTIVVGISQPQHF.

This chain joins TRBV15 and TRBJ2-1; TRBD2 matches 11 bases. V was pared by 3 bases and J by 5 bases, with 9 bases of the junction left unmatched. Germline CDR1 and CDR2: LNHNV and YYDKDF (reference sequence). The CDR3 length is 17 residues. The CDR3 sequence: CATSSPNSGRADNEQFF. CDR3 nucleotide sequence: TGTGCCACCAGCAGTCCAAATAGCGGGAGGGCCGACAATGAGCAGTTCTTC.

The chain combines TRBV29-1 with TRBJ1-2, with unresolved D. The CDR3 covers 14 residues. Looked up from germline, CDR1 is SQVTM and CDR2 is ANQGSEA. The V and J ends lost 3 bases and 0 bases respectively, with 11 bases between them. CDR3 in amino acids: CSVEGGEANYGYTF. The CDR3 nucleotides read TGCAGCGTTGAGGGCGGCGAAGCTAACTATGGCTACACCTTC.

This clonotype has more than one count but fewer than ten. The V and J genes are TRBV7-9 and TRBJ2-7; perhaps TRBD1 as D (5 bases). CDR1 and CDR2 from the germline V gene are SEHNR and FQNEAQ (reference sequence). The V gene lost 6 bases and the J gene lost 3 bases, with 9 bases spanning the gap. This CDR3 is built from 12 residues. This CDR3 is CASRQGLYEQYF. In DNA, the CDR3 is TGTGCCAGCAGGCAGGGCCTCTACGAGCAGTACTTC.

The chain has TRBV29-1 and TRBJ1-3, with D possibly being TRBD1 (5 bases). Germline V gives CDR1 SQVTM, CDR2 ANQGSEA. V lost 7 bases to trimming and J lost 0 bases, with 10 bases between them. This CDR3 contains 13 residues. The chain's CDR3 is CSAGASSGNTIYF. In nucleotides, the CDR3 is TGCAGCGCCGGGGCAAGCTCTGGAAACACCATATATTTT.

V is TRBV6-6 and J is TRBJ1-2, with D uncertain. Germline loops: CDR1 MNHNY, CDR2 SVGAGI (reference sequence). CDR3 size: 15 residues. The V end lost 0 bases, the J end lost 1 base, and 9 bases lay between the germline ends. The CDR3 reads CASSYSVGSNYGYTF. Written as DNA, the CDR3 is TGTGCCAGCAGTTACTCGGTCGGCAGTAACTATGGCTACACCTTC.

The J gene is TRBJ2-7, the V gene TRBV7-2; TRBD1 is a possible D gene (5 bases). TRBJ2-5 explains the end of the DNA better; the J call may be wrong. The germline CDR1 and CDR2 sequences are SGHTA and FQGNSA. There are 14 residues in the CDR3. CDR3 DNA sequence: TGTGCCAGCAGCTTACGGTCCCAGGGAGAGACCCAGTACTTC. This sequence encodes CASSLRSQGETQYF.

The chain links TRBV12-3 or TRBV12-4 to TRBJ2-3; a weak D match, TRBD2 (7 bases). V was clipped by 0 bases and J by 1 base, with 14 bases between them. The CDR3 covers 17 residues. The CDR3, as DNA: TGTGCCAGCAGTTTAGCCCCGGGGGGCGCGCGCACAGATACGCAGTATTTT. Amino acids: CASSLAPGGARTDTQYF.

The chain carries TRBV28 and TRBJ1-1; D is uncertain. Germline V CDR1 and CDR2: MDHEN, SYDVKM. The CDR3 consists of 12 residues. Trimming stripped 8 bases from V and 0 bases from J, with 7 bases between. CDR3 in amino acids: CASEYMNTEAFF. CDR3 in DNA: TGTGCCAGCGAATACATGAACACTGAAGCTTTCTTT.